A single sample is the source of the 21 T cell receptor beta chains below, sequenced in a study of blood T cell repertoires in COVID-19 (TCRdb year 2020). The library was produced with the immunoSEQ multiplex PCR assay. This is the immuneACCESS table as TCRdb keeps it, with only in-frame sequences that have V and J called. A part of the clones is gone; compared with another copy, unresolved V genes explain less than half, and the rest is unexplained. The sample profile shows about 500,000 clones; about 90% of them were found once. The top ten hold roughly 0.7% of the sample. Sequencing was done on a sample of PBMCs or T cells enriched from blood (not recorded which). Receptors originate from a woman between 18 and 29 years old who had recovered from COVID-19.

The chain carries TRBV3-1 (or the pseudogene TRBV3-2) and TRBJ2-1; 10 positions match TRBD1. Germline-derived CDR1 and CDR2 are LGHDT and YNNKEL (reference sequence). The CDR3 covers 15 residues. Losses at the gene ends were 5 bases for V and 8 bases for J; bases not matched to a gene: 9. The CDR3 region is CASSAPGQGRDEQFF. The CDR3 nucleotides are TGTGCCAGCAGCGCTCCGGGACAGGGGAGGGATGAGCAGTTCTTC.

CDR3 sequence reads: CASSLWQSAAEAFF. The CDR3 DNA reads as TGTGCCAGCAGCTTGTGGCAGAGCGCCGCTGAAGCTTTCTTT. The J gene is TRBJ1-1, the V gene TRBV5-5; no clear D gene. The CDR3 runs to 14 residues. CDR1 is SGHKS and CDR2 is YYEKEE in the germline V gene (reference sequence). V dropped 1 base and J dropped 6 bases, with 13 bases sitting between them.

The chain combines TRBV5-6 with TRBJ1-4; 9 nucleotides line up with TRBD1. J gave up 8 bases and V 4 bases, and 9 bases lay outside the gene matches. The CDR3 loop spans 15 amino acids. Germline V lookup: CDR1 SGHDT, CDR2 YYEEEE. This chain's CDR3 is CASSTRTGEDEKLFF. CDR3 nucleotide sequence: TGTGCCAGCAGCACACGGACAGGGGAAGACGAAAAACTGTTTTTT.

This chain links TRBV12-5 with TRBJ1-2, with D hard to call. From germline, CDR1 is LGHNT and CDR2 FRNRAP. V lost 1 base and J 3 bases, leaving 6 bases between the germline ends. This CDR3 is 13 amino acids long. CDR3 protein: CASGLEPYYGYTF. The CDR3 coding sequence is TGTGCTAGTGGTTTGGAGCCATACTATGGCTACACCTTC.

The CDR3 DNA reads as TGTGCCACCTTACAGGGCTACGGAAACACCATATATTTT. Protein: CATLQGYGNTIYF. The chain couples TRBV15 to TRBJ1-3; perhaps TRBD1 as D (6 bases). Germline values: CDR1 LNHNV, CDR2 YYDKDF (reference sequence). The CDR3 consists of 13 residues. Trimming removed 8 bases from V and 4 bases from J, with 12 bases in between.

This chain connects TRBV11-2 to TRBJ2-5, with 8 bases aligning to TRBD2. From germline, CDR1 is SGHAT and CDR2 FQNNGV. V was clipped by 1 base and J by 4 bases; unmatched bases: 8. The CDR3 spans 16 residues. This chain's CDR3 is CASSLGPGLGVETQYF. In nucleotides, the CDR3 is TGTGCCAGCAGCTTAGGACCGGGACTAGGAGTAGAGACCCAGTACTTC.

The J gene is TRBJ1-2, the V gene TRBV2; D remains ambiguous. CDR3 length equals 15 residues. CDR1 is SNHLY and CDR2 is FYNNEI in the germline V gene. V shed 6 bases and J shed 0 bases, with 14 bases lying between them. The CDR3 is CASSPRAAANYGYTF. In nucleotides, the CDR3 is TGTGCCAGCAGCCCGCGGGCGGCAGCTAACTATGGCTACACCTTC.

This clone has only a few counts. The chain uses TRBV7-2 and TRBJ1-2; 8 bases are shared with TRBD1. The CDR3 loop spans 16 amino acids. The junction had 7 bases not matched to a gene; V was cut back by 0 bases and J by 4 bases. Germline values: CDR1 SGHTA, CDR2 FQGNSA. The CDR3 DNA follows: TGTGCCAGCAGCTTAGCAAGCGGACAGGGAGGCTATGGCTACACCTTC. Translated: CASSLASGQGGYGYTF.

The V call is TRBV6-5, the J call TRBJ1-5; unclear D gene. CDR3 length: 14 amino acids. Germline CDR1 MNHEY, CDR2 SVGAGI. V was clipped by 5 bases and J by 1 base, with 9 bases between them. In DNA, the CDR3 is TGTGCCAGCAGTCCGGGGAACAGCAATCAGCCCCAGCATTTT. Its translation is CASSPGNSNQPQHF.

The chain is built from TRBV25-1 and TRBJ1-6; D is possibly TRBD1 (5 bases). V was trimmed by 4 bases and J by 0 bases, leaving 7 bases between them. Germline-derived CDR1 and CDR2 are MGHDK and SYGVNS. This CDR3 spans 15 amino acids. The CDR3 nucleotides are TGTGCCAGCAGTGGGGGGGGCTCCTATAATTCACCCCTCCACTTT. It specifies CASSGGGSYNSPLHF.

This clone was seen once. This rearrangement joins TRBV5-4 to TRBJ1-2; D ambiguous. CDR1 and CDR2 from the germline V gene are SGHNT and YYREEE (reference sequence). This CDR3 contains 13 residues. V lost 2 bases and J lost 3, with 8 bases in between. In DNA form, the CDR3 reads TGTGCCAGCAGCTTTACAACCGACTATGGCTACACCTTC. It specifies CASSFTTDYGYTF. The whole variable domain, remainder taken from reference TRBV5-4 and TRBJ1-2, is ETGVTQSPTHLIKTRGQQVTLRCSSQSGHNTVSWYQQALGQGPQFIFQYYREEENGRGNFPPRFSGLQFPNYSSELNVNALELDDSALYLCASSFTTDYGYTFGSGTRLTVV.

In its sample, this clone was seen once. The chain carries TRBV19 and TRBJ1-5, with 9 bases identical to TRBD1. Germline V gives CDR1 LNHDA, CDR2 SQIVND (reference sequence). The CDR3 runs to 13 residues. V shed 6 bases and J 6 bases; nucleotides not matched to a gene: 3. CDR3 sequence: CASSGTGIQPQHF. CDR3 DNA: TGTGCCAGTAGCGGGACAGGGATTCAGCCCCAGCATTTT. Full variable domain (remainder filled in from reference TRBV19 and TRBJ1-5): DGGITQSPKYLFRKEGQNVTLSCEQNLNHDAMYWYRQDPGQGLRLIYYSQIVNDFQKGDIAEGYSVSREKKESFPLTVTSAQKNPTAFYLCASSGTGIQPQHFGDGTRLSIL.

The CDR3 sequence: CATSDTGTSGGYTDTQYF. Written as DNA, the CDR3 is TGTGCCACCAGTGATACCGGGACTAGCGGGGGTTACACAGATACGCAGTATTTT. The chain is built from TRBV24-1 and TRBJ2-3; 14 bases are shared with TRBD2. Germline V gene data show CDR1 as KGHDR and CDR2 as SFDVKD. The CDR3 length is 18 residues. V shed 3 bases and J 2 bases; nucleotides not matched to a gene: 6.

This clone was observed a few times. The chain recombines TRBV7-3 with TRBJ2-3; 7 positions match TRBD2. This CDR3 comprises 14 residues. Germline trimming cut 2 bases from V and 6 bases from J; bases unmatched to any gene: 5. Germline values: CDR1 SGHTA, CDR2 FQGTGA. CDR3 loop: CASSLGLDGDTQYF. As DNA, the CDR3 is TGTGCCAGCAGCTTAGGACTAGACGGGGATACGCAGTATTTT.

Comments on this clone: Additional DNA sequences in this sample encode the identical CDR3. The chain combines TRBV4-1 with TRBJ1-1, with TRBD1 matching 9 bases. The CDR3 length is 14 residues. Losses at the gene ends were 1 base for V and 3 bases for J; bases not matched to a gene: 0. Per the germline V gene, CDR1 is MGHRA and CDR2 is YSYEKL. The CDR3 DNA is TGCGCCAGCAGCCAAGGACAGGGGGACACTGAAGCTTTCTTT. Amino acids: CASSQGQGDTEAFF.

The chain couples TRBV30 to TRBJ2-7, with D maybe TRBD2 (5 bases). Trimming removed 4 bases from V and 6 bases from J, with 22 bases in between. Germline CDR1 reads GTSNPN; CDR2 reads SVGIG (reference sequence). The CDR3 contains 15 residues. CDR3 DNA: TGTGCCTGGATTACTAAGGAGGTCCCATACGGCGAGCAGTACTTC. Translating it yields CAWITKEVPYGEQYF.

The CDR3 DNA follows: TGTGCCAGCTCCCCCTCCGAGGGGGGGACTGAAGCTTTCTTT. Protein product: CASSPSEGGTEAFF. The chain employs TRBV18 and TRBJ1-1; maybe TRBD1 (6 bases). Germline V gene sequence: CDR1 KGHSH, CDR2 LQKENI. CDR3 length: 14 residues. The V and J ends lost 6 bases and 5 bases respectively, with 16 bases between them.

The V and J genes are TRBV27 and TRBJ1-5, with D hard to call. Germline CDR1 reads MNHEY; CDR2 reads SMNVEV (reference sequence). Deletions cut 1 base from V and 3 bases from J, with 4 bases between. This CDR3 region has 13 residues. The CDR3 DNA is TGTGCCAGCAGTTTATATTACAATCAGCCCCAGCATTTT. Residues: CASSLYYNQPQHF.

The rearrangement links TRBV6-5 to TRBJ1-4, with D perhaps matching TRBD1 (6 bases). The CDR3 consists of 15 residues. CDR1 and CDR2 from the germline V gene are MNHEY and SVGAGI. V lost 2 bases and J 5 bases, leaving 12 bases between the germline ends. CDR3 DNA: TGTGCCAGCAGTTACAAGGGGGTGGGGAATGAAAAACTGTTTTTT. It codes for CASSYKGVGNEKLFF.

The rearrangement links TRBV24-1 to TRBJ2-1; 7 bases are a match to TRBD1. The trim removed 0 bases at V and 5 bases at J, leaving 3 bases unmatched. This CDR3 is 15 amino acids long. From germline, CDR1 is KGHDR and CDR2 SFDVKD. The CDR3 sequence: CATSDLWDSHNEQFF. The CDR3 region has the DNA TGTGCCACCAGTGATTTGTGGGACAGCCACAATGAGCAGTTCTTC.

The rearrangement uses TRBV19 and TRBJ2-2; perhaps TRBD1 as D (6 bases). This CDR3 has 15 residues. V lost 2 bases and J 4 bases, leaving 11 bases between the germline ends. The germline CDR1 and CDR2 sequences are LNHDA and SQIVND (reference sequence). This CDR3 is CASSIFGQLTGELFF. CDR3 DNA sequence: TGTGCCAGTAGTATATTTGGACAGCTCACCGGGGAGCTGTTTTTT.